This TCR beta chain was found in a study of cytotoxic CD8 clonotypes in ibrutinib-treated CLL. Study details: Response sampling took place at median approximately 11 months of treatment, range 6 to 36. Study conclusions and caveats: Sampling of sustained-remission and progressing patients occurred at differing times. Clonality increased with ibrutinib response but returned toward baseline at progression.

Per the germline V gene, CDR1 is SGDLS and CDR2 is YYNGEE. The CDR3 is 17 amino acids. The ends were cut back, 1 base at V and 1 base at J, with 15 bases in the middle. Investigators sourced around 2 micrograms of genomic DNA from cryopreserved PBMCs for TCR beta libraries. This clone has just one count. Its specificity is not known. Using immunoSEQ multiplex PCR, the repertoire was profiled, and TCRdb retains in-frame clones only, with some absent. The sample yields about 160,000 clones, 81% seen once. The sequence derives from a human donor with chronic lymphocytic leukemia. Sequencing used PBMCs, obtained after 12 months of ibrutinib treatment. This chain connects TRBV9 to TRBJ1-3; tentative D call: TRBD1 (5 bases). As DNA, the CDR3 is TGTGCCAGCAGCGTAAGGCCCGCAGGGCGATCTGGAAACACCATATATTTT. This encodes CASSVRPAGRSGNTIYF. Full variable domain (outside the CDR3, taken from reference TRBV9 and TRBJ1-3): DSGVTQTPKHLITATGQRVTLRCSPRSGDLSVYWYQQSLDQGLQFLIQYYNGEERAKGNILERFSAQQFPDLHSELNLSSLELGDSALYFCASSVRPAGRSGNTIYFGEGSWLTVV.